This entry lists 9 T cell receptor beta chains sequenced from one sample in a study of T cell responses to AZD1222 COVID-19 vaccine. TCRdb keeps only in-frame clones here, not all; method: immunoSEQ multiplex PCR. Here the sample spans about 120,000 clones, 70% to 90% being singletons. The input for sequencing was peripheral blood, taken 28 days after the second AZD1222 dose. These receptors were obtained from an adult who received the AZD1222 COVID-19 vaccine.

The V and J genes are TRBV19 and TRBJ2-6; D unresolved. The CDR3 consists of 15 residues. V gave up 7 bases and J gave up 0 bases, with 10 bases separating them. Germline V gives CDR1 LNHDA, CDR2 SQIVND (reference sequence). CDR3 bases: TGTGCCAGTACCTCAGAAGGCTCTGGGGCCAACGTCCTGACTTTC. Encoded protein: CASTSEGSGANVLTF.

The genes are TRBV5-6 and TRBJ1-2, with TRBD1 identical over 7 bases. J lost 2 bases, V lost 4 bases, and 8 bases had no gene match. Germline loops: CDR1 SGHDT, CDR2 YYEEEE. This CDR3 has 15 residues. CDR3 protein: CASSRGGQSNYGYTF. The CDR3 DNA reads as TGTGCCAGCAGCCGTGGGGGACAGTCGAACTATGGCTACACCTTC.

V and J are TRBV4-1 and TRBJ1-5; no firm D call. Germline values: CDR1 MGHRA, CDR2 YSYEKL. CDR3 length: 15 residues. V lost 0 bases and J lost 0, with 6 bases in between. DNA of the CDR3: TGCGCCAGCAGCCAAGAGGGTAATAGCAATCAGCCCCAGCATTTT. This encodes CASSQEGNSNQPQHF.

The chain links TRBV6-5 to TRBJ2-1; possibly TRBD1 for D (6 bases). From germline, CDR1 is MNHEY and CDR2 SVGAGI. The CDR3 covers 15 residues. V lost 9 bases, J lost 5 bases, and 20 bases lay in between. The CDR3 sequence: CASSGVQSNNNEQFF. CDR3 sequence (DNA): TGTGCCAGTTCAGGGGTTCAGTCCAACAACAATGAGCAGTTCTTC.

The chain employs TRBV18 and TRBJ2-5; tentative D call: TRBD2 (6 bases). Per germline, CDR1 KGHSH and CDR2 LQKENI. V was pared by 0 bases and J by 4 bases, with 15 bases between. The CDR3 is made up of 16 amino acids. The chain's CDR3 is CASSPPNLRGGETQYF. CDR3 sequence (DNA): TGTGCCAGCTCACCACCGAATTTAAGGGGAGGAGAGACCCAGTACTTC. The complete variable domain, with remaining parts taken from reference TRBV18 and TRBJ2-5, reads NAGVMQNPRHLVRRRGQEARLRCSPMKGHSHVYWYRQLPEEGLKFMVYLQKENIIDESGMPKERFSAEFPKEGPSILRIQQVVRGDSAAYFCASSPPNLRGGETQYFGPGTRLLVL.

The chain recombines TRBV28 with TRBJ1-4; D is undetermined. The CDR3 totals 14 residues. Per the germline V gene, CDR1 is MDHEN and CDR2 is SYDVKM. V lost 1 base and J 4 bases, leaving 7 bases between the germline ends. CDR3 residues: CASSLSGHNEKLFF. CDR3 DNA: TGTGCCAGCAGTTTATCCGGCCATAATGAAAAACTGTTTTTT. Full variable domain (rest looked up from reference TRBV28 and TRBJ1-4): DVKVTQSSRYLVKRTGEKVFLECVQDMDHENMFWYRQDPGLGLRLIYFSYDVKMKEKGDIPEGYSVSREKKERFSLILESASTNQTSMYLCASSLSGHNEKLFFGSGTQLSVL.

This clone showed up just once. The CDR3 spells CARSFVIGQGAFQPQHF. The CDR3 region has the DNA TGTGCCAGAAGCTTCGTTATCGGGCAGGGGGCTTTCCAGCCCCAGCATTTT. The rearrangement joins TRBV5-3 to TRBJ1-5, with TRBD1 matching 8 bases. TRBV5-3 has ORF status, its function being uncertain. Unmatched junction bases numbered 14, after V lost 2 bases and J lost 7 bases. This CDR3 contains 17 residues.

This clone has ten or more counts. The chain is built from TRBV11-2 and TRBJ2-2; no clear D. V was cut by 5 bases and J by 6 bases, with 10 bases left in between. Germline V gene sequence: CDR1 SGHAT, CDR2 FQNNGV. The CDR3 runs to 13 residues. The CDR3 DNA reads as TGTGCCAGCAGCGTAGGATTCCCCGGGGAGCTGTTTTTT. This sequence encodes CASSVGFPGELFF.

The rearrangement joins TRBV7-6 to TRBJ1-2; 8 bases match TRBD1. Germline V CDR1 and CDR2: SGHVS, FNYEAQ. There are 15 residues in the CDR3. Unmatched junction bases numbered 5, after V lost 5 bases and J lost 0 bases. The CDR3 loop is CASSGGTGANYGYTF. The CDR3 region has the DNA TGTGCCAGCAGCGGAGGGACAGGAGCTAACTATGGCTACACCTTC. Looking up the rest from reference TRBV7-6 and TRBJ1-2 gives the full variable domain: GAGVSQSPRYKVTKRGQDVALRCDPISGHVSLYWYRQALGQGPEFLTYFNYEAQQDKSGLPNDRFSAERPEGSISTLTIQRTEQRDSAMYRCASSGGTGANYGYTFGSGTRLTVV.